The T cell receptor (beta chain) described here comes from a study of T cell responses to AZD1222 COVID-19 vaccine (dated by TCRdb to about 2021). Background for the entire study: A total of 230 or so trial participants underwent TCR sequencing, of whom some 210 received two doses of AZD1222 and 26 received two doses of the MenACWY control vaccine. Trial participants were enrolled by age into 18-55, 56-69 and 70-plus year subgroups, with 148, 28 and 57 TCR-sequenced participants respectively.

Summary of the overall study and its limitations: Only five or six AZD1222 recipients were SARS-CoV-2 seropositive at baseline, limiting conclusions about previously exposed vaccinees. Most participants were white British and females outnumbered males, and the authors suggested that clonal diversity may have been underestimated. In the small 56-69-year group, the increase in depth fell short of significance, most likely because of low power. Because no samples from the day 14 peak response were available, repertoires could be characterized only after the peak T cell response. After two AZD1222 doses, both the breadth and the depth of spike-specific TCRs were significantly higher than at day 0 and than in MenACWY recipients. CD4 TCRs associated with the vaccine covered the entire spike protein, and the dominant responses were in regions 160-218 and 743-854. Reportedly, almost half of the unique spike-specific TCRs recognized epitopes lying outside the regions that are mutated in the B.1.351 and B.1.1.7 variants.

The CDR3 regions of human TCRbeta chains were analyzed by immunosequencing. Concerning the study's data processing: TCRs in the repertoires were matched against a reference library of SARS-CoV-2-specific TCRs that had been generated with the MIRA antigen-specificity platform. Breadth was defined as the fraction of unique TCRs that were SARS-CoV-2-associated. Depth was defined as the fraction of total T cells that were SARS-CoV-2-associated. Using the MIRA data, every spike-specific TCR was mapped to the spike region that the TCR reacted to and assigned to either a CD4 or a CD8 class. Log10-transformed breadth and depth values were compared by one-way ANOVA with Sidak's multiple comparisons tests. TCRdb's version of the immuneACCESS table is confined to in-frame rearrangements and falls short of the full clone set. An unresolved V gene accounts for under half of the shortfall where checked; the remainder is of unknown origin. Clonal size and the V and J genes are those of that table, whereas D and trimming came from the DNA. This sample gives about 110,000 clones in total; about 91% of them show up just once. Around 45% of the sample comes from the top ten.

Remarks on this clone: It has no known antigen specificity. Per-base qualities were not stored, and no clone one base away is much larger.

This sample's time point label indicates: about 28 days (+/-7) after the second vaccine dose. AZD1222 recipients with second doses at about 4 weeks or about 12 weeks were pooled, because spike-specific TCR depth and breadth did not differ between schedules. Vaccinee samples were obtained from the UK trials COV001 and COV002, which included a single-blind randomized controlled phase 2/3 trial of AZD1222 (ChAdOx1 nCoV-19) in healthy adults. For TCRbeta chain sequencing, PBMC samples from trial participants were taken at day 0 and at day 28 after the second dose. The sample consisted of peripheral blood, taken 28 days after the second AZD1222 dose. The TCR was taken from an adult who received the AZD1222 COVID-19 vaccine.

The CDR3 reads as follows: CASSLTEGVNYGYTF. The DNA reads as follows: TGTGCCAGCAGCCTCACCGAGGGGGTAAACTATGGCTACACCTTC. The rearrangement joined TRBV5-6 to TRBJ1-2, and the D gene may be TRBD1, 6 bases matching. Cut back by 4 bases and 2 bases, the V and J ends lie 15 bases apart. The germline V gene specifies SGHDT as CDR1 and YYEEEE as CDR2. The CDR3 runs 15 amino acids, cysteine and phenylalanine included. Only the CDR3 portion is preserved as DNA: 45 bases, with reading frame beginning at the first base.